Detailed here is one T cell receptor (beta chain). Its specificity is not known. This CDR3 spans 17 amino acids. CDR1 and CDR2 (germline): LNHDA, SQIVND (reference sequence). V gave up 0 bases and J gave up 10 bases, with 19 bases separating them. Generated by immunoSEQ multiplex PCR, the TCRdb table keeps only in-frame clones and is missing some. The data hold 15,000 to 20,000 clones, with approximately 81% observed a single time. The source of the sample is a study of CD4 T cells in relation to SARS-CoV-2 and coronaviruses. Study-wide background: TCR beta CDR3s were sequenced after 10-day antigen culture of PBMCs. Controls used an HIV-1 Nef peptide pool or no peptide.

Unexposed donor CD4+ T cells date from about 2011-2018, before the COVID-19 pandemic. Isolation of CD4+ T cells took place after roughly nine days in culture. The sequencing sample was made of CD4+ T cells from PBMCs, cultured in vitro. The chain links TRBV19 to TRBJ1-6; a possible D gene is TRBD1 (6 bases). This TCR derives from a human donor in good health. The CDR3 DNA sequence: TGTGCCAGTAGTATAGATCAGACAGGCCACGGTTCGTCACCCCTCCACTTT. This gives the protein CASSIDQTGHGSSPLHF.